The rows below give T cell receptor beta chains drawn from one sample of a study. One entry per CDR3 protein, called by TCRdb with MiXCR from the RT-PCR reads. The sample lists 550,000 to 750,000 distinct CDR3 sequences; over 12% were seen once. Sequences were obtained from memory CD4+ T cells from blood. These receptors all come from a female donor in good health, serving as a healthy control. The CDR3 runs from the conserved cysteine through the conserved F or W. D genes are given only for firm matches. Some rows have no size entry. The others give once, few or many, or a class for an expanded clone.

TRBD2 | TRBJ2-3 | few | TRBV6-2/TRBV6-3 | TGTGCCAGCAGGAGCGGGAGGGGGACAGATACGCAGTATTTT | CASRSGRGTDTQYF
. | TRBJ2-3 | many | TRBV20-1 | TGCAGTGCTAGAGATACCGGGTCCCCTACGCAGTATTTT | CSARDTGSPTQYF
. | TRBJ1-3 | few | TRBV9 | TGTGCCAGCGAGAGGGGGAACTCTGGAAACACCATATATTTT | CASERGNSGNTIYF
. | TRBJ1-1 | . | TRBV12-3/TRBV12-4 | TGTGCCAGCAGTCCGCGGACAGTTATTAGGACTGAAGCTTTCTTT | CASSPRTVIRTEAFF
. | TRBJ2-3 | many | TRBV4-2 | TGTGCCAGCAGCCCGGGGGCCGGACAGACCACAGATACGCAGTATTTT | CASSPGAGQTTDTQYF
. | TRBJ2-1 | few | TRBV20-1 | TGCAGTGCTAGTACCACCAGGGGGGGGGAGCAGTTCTTC | CSASTTRGGEQFF
TRBD1 | TRBJ2-3 | . | TRBV5-5 | TGTGCCAGCAGCCCGCAAGGCGGACAGGTTAGCACAGATACGCAGTATTTT | CASSPQGGQVSTDTQYF
TRBD1 | TRBJ1-2 | . | TRBV12-3/TRBV12-4 | TGTGCCAGCACAAGGGGACAGCGAAACTATGGCTACACCTTC | CASTRGQRNYGYTF
. | TRBJ2-1 | many | TRBV20-1 | TGCAGTGCTAGAGTGAACGTGGCGGCCTCCTACAATGAGCAGTTCTTC | CSARVNVAASYNEQFF
. | TRBJ1-1 | . | TRBV3-1 | TGTGCCAGCAGCCAACAGCCGGCGGGTACTGAAGCTTTCTTT | CASSQQPAGTEAFF
. | TRBJ2-1 | . | TRBV5-4 | TGTGCCAGCAGCTTTTCTCTACTGAGCTCCTACAATGAGCAGTTCTTC | CASSFSLLSSYNEQFF
TRBD1 | TRBJ1-4 | . | TRBV7-3 | TGTGCCAGCAGCTTATCGCCCGGACAGGGGGCAGAAAAACTGTTTTTT | CASSLSPGQGAEKLFF
TRBD2 | TRBJ2-1 | . | TRBV9 | TGTGCCAGCAGCCCGGGCGTCGGGACTAGCTACAATGAGCAGTTCTTC | CASSPGVGTSYNEQFF
TRBD2 | TRBJ2-2 | few | TRBV5-1 | TGCGCCAGCAGCTTTGCGGGGGCGAACACCGGGGAGCTGTTTTTT | CASSFAGANTGELFF